The 32 T cell receptor beta chains below come from one sample, sequenced in a study of T cell responses to AZD1222 COVID-19 vaccine. Assay: immunoSEQ multiplex PCR; the TCRdb copy retains only in-frame clones and omits some. The sample includes fewer than 200,000 clones, 88% seen only once; the top ten take 9.5% to 13%. Sequences were derived from peripheral blood, sampled 28 days after the second AZD1222 dose. These receptors came from an adult who received the AZD1222 COVID-19 vaccine.

The chain recombines TRBV9 with TRBJ2-1; tentatively, D is TRBD1 (5 bases). Germline V gene data show CDR1 as SGDLS and CDR2 as YYNGEE. There are 14 residues in the CDR3. Deletions cut 1 base from V and 8 bases from J, with 13 bases between. The CDR3 DNA follows: TGTGCCAGCAGCGTATTCCCCAGGGCCCATGAGCAGTTCTTC. As protein: CASSVFPRAHEQFF.

Only a few counts were recorded for this clone. J is TRBJ1-5 and V is TRBV7-3; no firm D call. The germline V and J ends were trimmed by 1 base and 0 bases, with 7 bases remaining between them. This CDR3 contains 15 residues. CDR1 SGHTA and CDR2 FQGTGA come from the germline V gene. This chain's CDR3 is CASSLMAGSNQPQHF. The CDR3 region has the DNA TGTGCCAGCAGCTTAATGGCAGGTAGCAATCAGCCCCAGCATTTT.

This clone was observed a single time. The rearrangement links TRBV12-3 or TRBV12-4 to TRBJ1-2, with a weak D call TRBD1 (5 bases). The germline V and J ends were trimmed by 8 bases and 2 bases, with 9 bases remaining between them. The CDR3 loop spans 12 amino acids. The CDR3 sequence: CASSEGNYGYTF. The DNA for the CDR3 is TGTGCCAGCTCGGAGGGGAACTATGGCTACACCTTC.

CDR3 amino acids: CASSLTSDQPQHF. CDR3 coding DNA: TGTGCCAGCAGCTTAACGTCTGATCAGCCCCAGCATTTT. The chain has TRBV7-3 and TRBJ1-5; no firm D call. Germline V lookup: CDR1 SGHTA, CDR2 FQGTGA. The CDR3 totals 13 residues. V was clipped by 0 bases and J by 5 bases, with 5 bases between them.

The chain recombines TRBV5-1 with TRBJ2-1, with D possibly matching TRBD2 (6 bases). CDR3 size: 14 residues. Trimming pared 2 bases from V and 8 bases from J, leaving 14 bases between. CDR1 and CDR2 (germline): SGHRS, YFSETQ. The CDR3 DNA sequence: TGCGCCAGCAGCTTCAGGCGCCCGGGAGATGAGCAGTTCTTC. Protein: CASSFRRPGDEQFF.

The chain links TRBV11-1 to TRBJ2-1; D not certain. Germline CDR1 is SGHAT and CDR2 is FQDESV (reference sequence). Trimming shortened V by 2 bases and J by 7 bases, and 6 bases separated the two germline ends. The CDR3 extends over 12 amino acids. CDR3 bases: TGTGCCAGCAGCTTATTAGGTAATGAGCAGTTCTTC. This translates into CASSLLGNEQFF.

This sequence joins TRBV30 and TRBJ1-5, with 8 bases lining up with TRBD1. V shed 3 bases and J 2 bases; nucleotides not matched to a gene: 6. Germline CDR1 reads GTSNPN; CDR2 reads SVGIG (reference sequence). The CDR3 contains 15 residues. The CDR3 protein is CAWSAGGWGNQPQHF. CDR3 DNA sequence: TGTGCCTGGAGCGCAGGGGGCTGGGGCAATCAGCCCCAGCATTTT.

The chain couples TRBV2 to TRBJ2-2, with TRBD2 as a possible D gene (6 bases). The CDR3 length is 14 residues. Trimming pared 6 bases from V and 1 base from J, leaving 9 bases between. Germline assignment: CDR1 SNHLY and CDR2 FYNNEI. The CDR3 bases are TGTGCCAGCAGGCCGGGGGAGAACACCGGGGAGCTGTTTTTT. Translated: CASRPGENTGELFF.

The J gene is TRBJ1-1, the V gene TRBV9; D uncertain. The CDR3 loop spans 16 amino acids. V lost 4 bases and J lost 5, with 21 bases in between. CDR1 and CDR2 from the germline V gene are SGDLS and YYNGEE. CDR3 in amino acids: CASSSPPGVVRTEAFF. In DNA form, the CDR3 reads TGTGCCAGCAGCTCGCCCCCAGGTGTAGTAAGGACTGAAGCTTTCTTT.

J is TRBJ1-6 and V is TRBV5-6; possible D gene TRBD1, 6 bases. V shed 2 bases and J shed 7 bases, with 16 bases lying between them. This CDR3 comprises 16 residues. Germline CDR1 and CDR2: SGHDT and YYEEEE. CDR3 protein: CASSFSDRPSNSPLHF. CDR3 nucleotides: TGTGCCAGCAGCTTTAGCGACAGGCCCTCAAATTCACCCCTCCACTTT.

V and J are TRBV19 and TRBJ1-6; no reliable D call. This CDR3 is 12 amino acids long. In germline, CDR1 is LNHDA, CDR2 SQIVND (reference sequence). The V gene lost 7 bases and the J gene lost 10 bases, with 11 bases spanning the gap. The CDR3 loop reads CASNEWRSPLHF. DNA for the CDR3: TGTGCCAGTAATGAGTGGCGGTCACCCCTCCACTTT.

J is TRBJ2-7 and V is TRBV5-6, with D possibly matching TRBD1 (5 bases). The V gene lost 3 bases and the J gene lost 4 bases, with 23 bases spanning the gap. CDR3 size: 17 residues. Germline V gene lookup returns CDR1 SGHDT and CDR2 YYEEEE. The CDR3, as DNA: TGTGCCAGCAGCTCCGCTCCAACAGGAGCCTGGTCGTACGAGCAGTACTTC. It is translated as CASSSAPTGAWSYEQYF.

In its sample, this clone was seen once. J is TRBJ2-3 and V is TRBV4-1, with TRBD2 identical over 8 bases. The ends lost 1 base at V and 2 bases at J; junction bases unmatched: 8. Germline assignment: CDR1 MGHRA and CDR2 YSYEKL. The CDR3 sequence is 17 residues long. The CDR3 sequence is CASSQAGGRGATDTQYF. The DNA of the CDR3 is TGCGCCAGCAGCCAAGCCGGGGGGCGGGGGGCCACAGATACGCAGTATTTT.

V is TRBV10-3 and J is TRBJ2-3; 10 bases line up with TRBD2. The CDR3 is 14 amino acids. Germline CDR1 is ENHRY and CDR2 is SYGVKD. After removal of 7 bases from V and 4 bases from J, the junction contained 5 bases not matched to a gene. As DNA, the CDR3 is TGTGCCATCAAGGGTAGCGGGGGGTCAGATACGCAGTATTTT. It translates to CAIKGSGGSDTQYF.

V and J are TRBV15 and TRBJ2-1; TRBD2 matches at 11 bases. J was trimmed by 4 bases and V by 0 bases; bases with no gene match: 2. Germline CDR1 is LNHNV and CDR2 is YYDKDF (reference sequence). The CDR3 runs 16 residues. The CDR3 loop reads CATSRDTSGGYNEQFF. The CDR3 bases are TGTGCCACCAGCAGAGATACTAGCGGGGGTTACAATGAGCAGTTCTTC.

The chain uses TRBV7-3 and TRBJ2-2; a possible D gene is TRBD1 (5 bases). V was clipped by 5 bases and J by 0 bases, with 16 bases between them. The CDR3 has 17 residues. Germline V gene data show CDR1 as SGHTA and CDR2 as FQGTGA. CDR3 region: CASSLLGGAANTGELFF. The CDR3 bases are TGTGCCAGCAGCCTCCTGGGTGGGGCAGCGAACACCGGGGAGCTGTTTTTT.

The chain has TRBV19 and TRBJ2-1; TRBD2 matches 9 bases. V lost 3 bases and J lost 16; bases outside the gene matches: 7. The CDR3 is 12 amino acids. Germline values: CDR1 LNHDA, CDR2 SQIVND (reference sequence). The chain's CDR3 is CASSIGGGAKFF. CDR3 nucleotide sequence: TGTGCCAGTAGTATTGGCGGGGGGGCTAAATTCTTC.

J is TRBJ2-7 and V is TRBV6-2 or TRBV6-3, with D unclear. Per the germline V gene, CDR1 is MNHEY and CDR2 is SVGEGT. V was clipped by 5 bases and J by 3 bases, with 5 bases between them. CDR3 size: 11 residues. CDR3 region: CASSTLYEQYF. For the CDR3, the DNA is TGTGCCAGCAGTACCCTCTACGAGCAGTACTTC.

This chain connects TRBV9 to TRBJ2-7, with D possibly being TRBD2 (6 bases). The CDR3 contains 14 residues. In germline, CDR1 is SGDLS, CDR2 YYNGEE. V was cut by 3 bases and J by 6 bases, with 16 bases left in between. DNA of the CDR3: TGTGCCAGCAGCGCTGGACTACCTCTCGGCGAGCAGTACTTC. It codes for CASSAGLPLGEQYF.

Only a few counts were recorded for this clone. This chain links TRBV12-3 or TRBV12-4 with TRBJ2-1, with unresolved D. This CDR3 is built from 12 residues. V was shortened by 6 bases and J by 2 bases, with 5 bases between the two germline ends. The CDR3 DNA reads TGTGCCAGCAGCCTGGCCTACAATGAGCAGTTCTTC. It yields the protein CASSLAYNEQFF.

The CDR3 loop is CASSPGDRGTEAFF. In DNA form, the CDR3 reads TGTGCCAGCAGCCCGGGGGACAGGGGGACTGAAGCTTTCTTT. This chain connects TRBV11-2 to TRBJ1-1, with TRBD1 identical over 11 bases. The germline CDR1 and CDR2 sequences are SGHAT and FQNNGV. There are 14 residues in the CDR3. The ends lost 5 bases at V and 5 bases at J; junction bases unmatched: 4.

V is TRBV27 and J is TRBJ1-4; TRBD1 is a possible D gene (6 bases). CDR3 length: 13 amino acids. V dropped 5 bases and J dropped 6 bases, with 10 bases sitting between them. The germline V gene has CDR1 MNHEY and CDR2 SMNVEV (reference sequence). The CDR3 DNA follows: TGTGCCAGCAGTGAGGAGGGGGATGAAAAACTGTTTTTT. Amino acids: CASSEEGDEKLFF.

J is TRBJ2-7 and V is TRBV5-1; 13 positions agree with TRBD2. Per germline, CDR1 SGHRS and CDR2 YFSETQ. This CDR3 has 17 residues. V gave up 4 bases and J gave up 0 bases; unmatched junction bases: 7. The CDR3 sequence is CASSGTGTSGASYEQYF. The CDR3 bases are TGCGCCAGCAGCGGTACCGGGACTAGCGGGGCCTCCTACGAGCAGTACTTC.

In regard to this clone: Other DNA sequences within the sample encode an identical CDR3. The chain has TRBV6-5 and TRBJ2-1; TRBD2 agrees at 10 bases. The V and J ends lost 5 bases and 1 base, in that order; junction bases with no gene match: 2. The CDR3 extends over 15 amino acids. The germline CDR1 and CDR2 sequences are MNHEY and SVGAGI. As DNA, the CDR3 is TGTGCCAGCAGTCGGACTAGCGGTTCCTACAATGAGCAGTTCTTC. This gives the protein CASSRTSGSYNEQFF.

The V gene is TRBV3-1 (or the pseudogene TRBV3-2), the J gene TRBJ1-2; no clear D gene. Germline CDR1 LGHDT, CDR2 YNNKEL (reference sequence). V was shortened by 2 bases and J by 0 bases, with 19 bases between the two germline ends. This CDR3 spans 18 amino acids. CDR3 nucleotide sequence: TGTGCCAGCAGCCAAAGCCCCTTCGGGCAGCTTCCTAACTATGGCTACACCTTC. Its translation: CASSQSPFGQLPNYGYTF.

The chain has TRBV6-1 and TRBJ1-2; D uncertain. The ends were cut back, 0 bases at V and 6 bases at J, with 11 bases in the middle. The CDR3 covers 14 residues. Germline CDR1 is MNHNS and CDR2 is SASEGT. CDR3 nucleotide sequence: TGTGCCAGCAGTGAAGCTGGCAGCGAAAATGGCTACACCTTC. This encodes CASSEAGSENGYTF.

This CDR3 reads CASSLRRSAETQYF. The CDR3 nucleotides read TGCGCCAGCAGCTTGCGCCGGTCCGCGGAGACCCAGTACTTC. This chain joins TRBV5-1 and TRBJ2-5, with D unresolved. In germline, CDR1 is SGHRS, CDR2 YFSETQ. Trimming stripped 1 base from V and 5 bases from J, with 12 bases between. The CDR3 runs to 14 residues.

The V gene is TRBV6-5, the J gene TRBJ1-4; no definite D call. The CDR3 is 15 residues long. V lost 0 bases to trimming and J lost 0 bases, with 5 bases between them. Germline CDR1 MNHEY, CDR2 SVGAGI. For the CDR3, the DNA is TGTGCCAGCAGTTACTCTATTGCAACTAATGAAAAACTGTTTTTT. Residues: CASSYSIATNEKLFF.

This chain joins TRBV5-4 and TRBJ2-3, with TRBD2 matching over 14 bases. CDR3 length: 17 residues. Trimming removed 0 bases from V and 2 bases from J; junction bases left unmatched: 2. Germline CDR1 and CDR2: SGHNT and YYREEE (reference sequence). The chain's CDR3 is CASSLGLAGGNTDTQYF. The CDR3 region has the DNA TGTGCCAGCAGCTTGGGACTAGCGGGGGGGAACACAGATACGCAGTATTTT. The full variable domain, in which reference TRBV5-4 and TRBJ2-3 provide the parts outside the CDR3, is ETGVTQSPTHLIKTRGQQVTLRCSSQSGHNTVSWYQQALGQGPQFIFQYYREEENGRGNFPPRFSGLQFPNYSSELNVNALELDDSALYLCASSLGLAGGNTDTQYFGPGTRLTVL.

This chain links TRBV15 with TRBJ1-3; D is uncertain. Germline CDR1 is LNHNV and CDR2 is YYDKDF (reference sequence). CDR3 length: 14 amino acids. V was shortened by 5 bases and J by 3 bases, with 11 bases between the two germline ends. CDR3 in DNA: TGTGCCACCAGCGGTCTTTATTATGGAAACACCATATATTTT. Translating gives CATSGLYYGNTIYF.

This clone turned up a few times. The chain joins TRBV5-1 to TRBJ1-5; maybe TRBD1 (5 bases). The CDR3 contains 15 residues. Looked up from germline, CDR1 is SGHRS and CDR2 is YFSETQ. Between the trimmed V and J ends, which lost 2 bases and 4 bases, there was a span of 13 bases. CDR3 sequence reads: CASSLGEQTNQPQHF. The CDR3 DNA follows: TGCGCCAGCAGCTTAGGGGAACAGACTAATCAGCCCCAGCATTTT.

The chain joins TRBV29-1 to TRBJ1-1, with 7 positions matching TRBD1. CDR3 length: 11 residues. The V segment lost 6 bases and the J segment 6 bases; nucleotides outside the gene matches: 4. Germline values: CDR1 SQVTM, CDR2 ANQGSEA. As DNA, the CDR3 is TGCAGCGTGGACAGGAGCGCTGAAGCTTTCTTT. Translated, it gives CSVDRSAEAFF.